This T cell receptor beta chain was identified during a study of T cell changes during pregnancy in multiple sclerosis (dated by TCRdb to between 2019 and 2020). Some background on the complete study: The study examined how the T cell repertoire changed over the course of pregnancy in women with multiple sclerosis.

Receptor libraries were prepared by the immunoSEQ multiplex PCR assay. TCRdb holds this immuneACCESS table with in-frame rearrangements only. Some clones are missing; in checked studies, unresolved V genes explain under half, and the rest has no known cause. The sample table shows tens of thousands of clones, and under 90% are seen once. Roughly 4.5% of the sample rests with the top ten. To note about this clone: No antigen is known for it. Nothing much larger sits one base from this clone, and base qualities are not available.

The junction shows trimming of 6 bases on V and 9 bases on J, and the gene matches do not reach 9 bases of it. Spanning cysteine to phenylalanine, the CDR3 consists of 13 amino acids. The CDR3 DNA has 39 bases and is translated from base 1. Taken from the germline V gene (reference sequence), the CDR1 and CDR2 loops are MNHNY and SVGAGI. The sequence derives from a female donor with multiple sclerosis, enrolled in a pregnancy study. The sequence joins TRBV6-6 to TRBJ1-1, with 8 junctional bases fitting TRBD1. The sample was CD8+ T cells from peripheral blood mononuclear cells, taken after pregnancy. The DNA sequence is given as TGTGCCAGCAGCTCGACAGGGGTGCATAAAGCTTTCTTT. Translated, this is CASSSTGVHKAFF.